Listed here is a single TCR beta chain. V was pared by 1 base and J by 7 bases, with 5 bases of the junction left unmatched. Germline values: CDR1 SSHAT, CDR2 FNYEAQ (reference sequence). The CDR3 sequence is 15 residues long. The data belong to a study of blood T cell repertoires in COVID-19. Study-wide background: The United States, Italy and Spain were the sources of the acute and convalescent COVID-19 samples. The cDNA or gDNA used as material had been derived from T cells, B-cell-depleted T cells, or PBMCs.

Per the study methods: It was from reference gene primer amplification that nucleated cell counts were estimated. Sequencing was performed with immunoSEQ multiplex PCR; in TCRdb, only in-frame clones are kept and a portion is missing. From that table come the V and J calls and clone size; the DNA was used to work out D and trimming. The profile covers around 270,000 clones, with about 89% appearing a single time and around a tenth taken by the ten largest. This TCR was recovered from a man between 35 and 55 years old who had recovered from COVID-19. Sequencing input: peripheral blood. The chain recombines TRBV7-7 with TRBJ2-5, with 11 bases matching TRBD1. The CDR3 coding sequence is TGTGCCAGCAGCTTAGATGGACAGGGGGCTGCGACCCAGTACTTC. It yields the protein CASSLDGQGAATQYF.